The 12 T cell receptor beta chains reported below all come from one sample, sequenced in a study of post-analysis software for immune sequencing data. Findings of the study overall: A handful of TRBV segments, including TRBV5-6, TRBV5-1 and TRBV20-1, were more frequent in patients than controls.

These TCRs are of unknown antigen specificity. Sequencing libraries made from TCR beta cDNA carried unique molecular identifiers. TCRdb fed the PCR reads into MiXCR, producing one record per CDR3 protein. The sample shows 170,000 or so distinct CDR3 sequences, 30% of them seen only once. The sequenced sample was blood. The receptors originated from a girl aged 5 to 17 with multiple sclerosis.

This clonotype has ten or more counts. This sequence joins TRBV24-1 and TRBJ2-5; D gene ambiguous. V lost 4 bases to trimming and J lost 4 bases, with 12 bases between them. Germline V gene sequence: CDR1 KGHDR, CDR2 SFDVKD. This CDR3 has 14 amino acids. CDR3: CATSDPRPGETQYF. CDR3 nucleotide sequence: TGTGCCACCAGTGACCCCCGGCCGGGAGAGACCCAGTACTTC.

This chain uses TRBV4-2 with TRBJ1-1; 7 bases map to TRBD1. With V trimmed by 1 base and J by 6 bases, 11 bases remained unmatched. The CDR3 is 16 amino acids. Looked up from germline, CDR1 is LGHNA and CDR2 is YNFKEQ. CDR3 loop: CASSQAGVDRVAEAFF. The CDR3 DNA reads as TGTGCCAGCAGCCAAGCTGGGGTTGACAGGGTGGCTGAAGCTTTCTTT.

This clonotype showed up just a few times. The CDR3 region is CAVQGSPNEQYF. As DNA, the CDR3 is TGTGCCGTACAGGGGTCTCCTAACGAGCAGTACTTC. The V call is TRBV27, the J call TRBJ2-7, with 7 bases that match TRBD1. This CDR3 is built from 12 residues. Trimming took 11 bases from V and 5 from J; bases not matched to a gene: 9. Germline V gene data show CDR1 as MNHEY and CDR2 as SMNVEV (reference sequence).

This clonotype was recorded many times. V usage is TRBV2 and J usage is TRBJ2-6; 10 bases align to TRBD1. The CDR3 runs to 19 residues. Germline V gene lookup returns CDR1 SNHLY and CDR2 FYNNEI. Trimming removed 6 bases from V and 2 bases from J; junction bases left unmatched: 13. The CDR3 region is CASSVLPGQGTTGANVLTF. The CDR3 region has the DNA TGTGCCAGCAGCGTCCTACCGGGACAGGGGACTACTGGGGCCAACGTCCTGACTTTC.

This clonotype appeared a single time. A much larger clone lies one base from this, so it may be a read error. The genes are TRBV12-3 or TRBV12-4 and TRBJ2-3; TRBD2 matches 9 bases. The CDR3 runs to 16 residues. CDR3 bases: TGTGCCGGCAGTTTAGGGGGGACTAGCTACCCAGATACGCAGTATTTT. It translates to CAGSLGGTSYPDTQYF.

This clonotype showed up many times. V usage is TRBV12-3 or TRBV12-4 and J usage is TRBJ1-2, with D unresolved. CDR3 length equals 13 residues. The V and J ends lost 6 bases and 3 bases respectively, with 11 bases between them. The DNA of the CDR3 is TGTGCCAGCAGCTTGAGGGTTGACTATGGCTACACCTTC. This sequence encodes CASSLRVDYGYTF.

This clonotype was found many times. The chain couples TRBV10-2 to TRBJ2-7; 13 positions agree with TRBD2. This CDR3 is 15 amino acids long. Trimming at V came to 4 bases and at J to 6 bases, leaving 6 bases not matched to a gene. CDR1 WSHSY and CDR2 SAAADI come from the germline V gene. CDR3 loop: CASSAGLAGVFEQYF. CDR3 coding DNA: TGCGCCAGCAGTGCAGGACTAGCGGGAGTGTTCGAGCAGTACTTC.

Concerning this clonotype itself: This sequence may be a read error, since a much larger clone differs from it by one base. The genes are TRBV10-3 and TRBJ2-1, with D unclear. Trimming took 0 bases from V and 10 from J, leaving 16 bases between them. CDR3 size: 15 residues. Germline values: CDR1 ENHRY, CDR2 SYGVKD. CDR3 in amino acids: CAISESLQTAYEQFF. CDR3 coding DNA: TGTGCCATCAGTGAGTCGCTACAGACCGCCTACGAGCAGTTCTTC.

This chain uses TRBV2 with TRBJ2-5, with 12 bases identical to TRBD2. V shed 5 bases and J 1 base; nucleotides not matched to a gene: 11. The germline CDR1 and CDR2 sequences are SNHLY and FYNNEI. The CDR3 has 18 residues. The CDR3 DNA follows: TGTGCCAGCAGTTGGGGACCTAGCGGGAGGGCTAGCCAAGAGACCCAGTACTTC. Protein product: CASSWGPSGRASQETQYF.

The V and J genes are TRBV20-1 and TRBJ2-1; TRBD2 matches 7 bases. J lost 9 bases, V lost 3 bases, and 5 bases had no gene match. The length of the CDR3 is 12 residues. In germline, CDR1 is DFQATT, CDR2 SNEGSKA (reference sequence). For the CDR3, the DNA is TGCAGTGCTAGCCCAGAGCGGGGTGAGCAGTTCTTC. As protein: CSASPERGEQFF.

In this sample, this clonotype turned up many times. V usage is TRBV4-1 and J usage is TRBJ2-1, with 7 bases lining up with TRBD2. The V and J ends lost 0 bases and 13 bases, in that order; junction bases with no gene match: 12. The CDR3 length is 15 residues. Germline V gene sequence: CDR1 MGHRA, CDR2 YSYEKL. CDR3 nucleotide sequence: TGCGCCAGCAGCCAAGAAGGGGCCGGGAGGTCAAAACAGTTCTTC. Translated, it gives CASSQEGAGRSKQFF.

This clonotype was seen at least ten times. This chain uses TRBV20-1 with TRBJ1-2, with D uncertain. There are 16 residues in the CDR3. Trimming took off 3 bases at V and 4 bases at J, with 21 bases between the two ends. Per germline, CDR1 DFQATT and CDR2 SNEGSKA (reference sequence). In DNA form, the CDR3 reads TGCAGTGCTAGTCTCCTTGGCTCGGGAGGCACCTATGGCTACACCTTC. Translated: CSASLLGSGGTYGYTF.